The rows below give T cell receptor beta chains drawn from one sample of a study of blood T cell repertoires in COVID-19. Method: immunoSEQ multiplex PCR; TCRdb's copy keeps in-frame clones and lacks some. The table includes roughly 250,000 clones, about 86% detected once. The sequencing sample was made of peripheral blood. Receptors were obtained from a woman under 40 with COVID-19, enrolled during active disease. The CDR3 runs from the conserved cysteine through the conserved F or W. D genes are given only for firm matches. Clone size is given for some rows only: seen once, a few or many times, or a class if the clone is expanded.

d_gene	v_gene	j_gene	abundance	CDR3aa	CDR3nt
NA	TRBV27	TRBJ1-5	few	CASSFQGSNQPQHF	TGTGCCAGCAGTTTTCAGGGAAGCAATCAGCCCCAGCATTTT
TRBD1	TRBV10-3	TRBJ1-1	NA	CAIQERQGATNEAFF	TGTGCCATTCAGGAGAGACAGGGGGCGACGAATGAAGCTTTCTTT
NA	TRBV27	TRBJ2-3	NA	CASGGITQYF	TGTGCCAGCGGGGGGATTACGCAGTATTTT
TRBD2	TRBV19	TRBJ2-1	NA	CASSIIAGGPSPNEQFF	TGTGCCAGTAGTATAATAGCGGGGGGACCATCTCCCAATGAGCAGTTCTTC
NA	TRBV4-1	TRBJ2-2	NA	CASSQEGVLFTGGFTGELFF	TGCGCCAGCAGCCAAGAGGGGGTTCTTTTTACCGGGGGATTCACCGGGGAGCTGTTTTTT
NA	TRBV19	TRBJ2-6	few	CASTPGGTDYSGANVLTF	TGTGCCAGTACCCCTGGGGGGACCGATTACTCTGGGGCCAACGTCCTGACTTTC
NA	TRBV6-1	TRBJ1-3	NA	CASSGQAVHSGNTIYF	TGTGCCAGCAGTGGACAGGCGGTACACTCTGGAAACACCATATATTTT
NA	TRBV7-9	TRBJ1-5	NA	CASNNQTGNQPQHF	TGTGCCAGCAACAACCAAACGGGCAATCAGCCCCAGCATTTT
NA	TRBV11-1	TRBJ2-7	few	CASSSQISRGSYEQYF	TGTGCCAGCAGCTCCCAAATTAGCAGGGGATCCTACGAGCAGTACTTC
NA	TRBV6-5	TRBJ2-7	NA	CASSYSLASEQYF	TGTGCCAGCAGTTACTCCCTAGCCAGCGAGCAGTACTTC
NA	TRBV6-1	TRBJ2-7	NA	CASSDGIGYEQYF	TGTGCCAGCAGTGACGGGATCGGGTACGAGCAGTACTTC
NA	TRBV12-3/TRBV12-4	TRBJ2-7	NA	CASSPSDSREQYF	TGTGCCAGCAGTCCCTCGGACTCTAGGGAGCAGTACTTC
NA	TRBV19	TRBJ2-2	NA	CASSTLTSTGELFF	TGTGCCAGTAGTACCCTGACTAGTACCGGGGAGCTGTTTTTT
NA	TRBV27	TRBJ1-2	NA	CASSLSEDRPYGYTF	TGTGCCAGCAGTTTATCGGAAGACAGACCCTATGGCTACACCTTC
TRBD1	TRBV6-5	TRBJ1-4	once	CASSLAGTGVEKLFF	TGTGCCAGCAGTCTCGCCGGGACAGGGGTTGAAAAACTGTTTTTT
NA	TRBV5-1	TRBJ2-7	NA	CASSGVFPGSEQYF	TGCGCCAGCAGCGGTGTCTTCCCAGGGTCCGAGCAGTACTTC
NA	TRBV5-4	TRBJ1-5	NA	CASSSWGDNQPQHF	TGTGCCAGCAGCTCGTGGGGAGACAATCAGCCCCAGCATTTT
NA	TRBV6-5	TRBJ1-1	many	CASSYGATQIEAFF	TGTGCCAGCAGTTACGGGGCCACACAGATTGAAGCTTTCTTT
TRBD2	TRBV27	TRBJ2-3	NA	CASTHPSGDVLTRPTDTQYF	TGTGCCAGCACGCATCCTAGCGGGGACGTGCTAACTCGACCCACAGATACGCAGTATTTT
TRBD2	TRBV24-1	TRBJ2-3	NA	CATSDERGGVSTDTQYF	TGTGCCACCAGTGATGAACGCGGGGGGGTTAGCACAGATACGCAGTATTTT
TRBD2	TRBV18	TRBJ2-7	NA	CASSPGTSGYEQYF	TGTGCCAGCTCACCCGGGACTAGCGGATACGAGCAGTACTTC
TRBD2	TRBV14	TRBJ2-7	NA	CASSRILADRQYF	TGTGCCAGCAGCCGAATACTAGCGGACCGGCAGTACTTC
TRBD2	TRBV5-1	TRBJ2-3	few	CASSPGGNTLTDTQYF	TGCGCCAGCAGCCCCGGGGGGAATACACTCACAGATACGCAGTATTTT
TRBD1	TRBV5-1	TRBJ2-7	NA	CASSYTGGYEQYF	TGCGCCAGCAGCTATACAGGGGGCTACGAGCAGTACTTC
NA	TRBV7-6	TRBJ1-3	few	CASNSAPGNTIYF	TGTGCCAGCAACTCCGCCCCTGGAAACACCATATATTTT
NA	TRBV30	TRBJ2-3	NA	CAWSTVTSSTDTQYF	TGTGCCTGGAGTACAGTGACGTCTAGCACAGATACGCAGTATTTT
TRBD2	TRBV19	TRBJ2-3	NA	CASSMGTSGRVTQYF	TGTGCCAGTAGTATGGGGACTAGCGGGCGGGTTACGCAGTATTTT
TRBD1	TRBV15	TRBJ2-1	NA	CATSYDRVSYNEQFF	TGTGCCACCAGCTACGACAGGGTATCCTACAATGAGCAGTTCTTC
TRBD1	TRBV5-1	TRBJ2-3	NA	CASSHRGWPNTDTQYF	TGCGCCAGCAGCCACAGGGGGTGGCCCAACACAGATACGCAGTATTTT
TRBD1	TRBV6-5	TRBJ2-7	NA	CASSLVTTGEQYF	TGTGCCAGCAGTTTGGTAACGACAGGGGAGCAGTACTTC
NA	TRBV29-1	TRBJ2-3	NA	CSVYTDTQYF	TGCAGCGTATACACAGATACGCAGTATTTT
NA	TRBV5-6	TRBJ2-2	NA	CASKTGVPAGELFF	TGTGCCAGCAAAACGGGGGTCCCGGCCGGGGAGCTGTTTTTT
TRBD1	TRBV27	TRBJ1-2	NA	CASSLKGAGYGYTF	TGTGCCAGCAGTTTAAAGGGGGCAGGGTATGGCTACACCTTC
NA	TRBV11-2	TRBJ1-1	few	CASSLLQGGDTEAFF	TGTGCCAGCAGCTTGTTACAGGGAGGGGACACTGAAGCTTTCTTT
NA	TRBV27	TRBJ2-3	NA	CASTGLTQYF	TGTGCCAGCACAGGGCTTACGCAGTATTTT
NA	TRBV3-1/TRBV3-2	TRBJ2-7	once	CASSPISAAPSYEQYF	TGTGCCAGCAGCCCCATATCGGCGGCTCCCTCCTACGAGCAGTACTTC
TRBD1	TRBV6-5	TRBJ1-1	NA	CASRLTDRGVKAFF	TGTGCCAGCAGGCTAACCGACAGGGGAGTTAAAGCTTTCTTT
TRBD1	TRBV30	TRBJ2-2	NA	CAWSEQGVRTGELFF	TGTGCCTGGAGTGAACAGGGGGTCCGCACCGGGGAGCTGTTTTTT
NA	TRBV6-6	TRBJ1-2	NA	CASSYTLTGPNYGYTF	TGTGCCAGCAGTTACACCTTGACAGGTCCTAACTATGGCTACACCTTC
TRBD2	TRBV18	TRBJ2-2	NA	CASSPREGSGELFF	TGTGCCAGCTCACCACGGGAGGGGTCCGGGGAGCTGTTTTTT
NA	TRBV11-3	TRBJ1-1	NA	CASSLQGNTEAFF	TGTGCCAGCAGCCTACAGGGGAACACTGAAGCTTTCTTT
TRBD2	TRBV4-2	TRBJ2-3	once	CASSHFWGTSNTDTQYF	TGTGCCAGCAGCCACTTTTGGGGGACTAGTAACACAGATACGCAGTATTTT
TRBD2	TRBV19	TRBJ2-2	NA	CASSIILAGAHANTGELFF	TGTGCCAGTAGCATCATCCTAGCGGGCGCTCACGCGAACACCGGGGAGCTGTTTTTT
TRBD1	TRBV15	TRBJ2-4	NA	CATSGQGAKNIQYF	TGTGCCACCAGCGGACAGGGAGCCAAAAACATTCAGTACTTC
NA	TRBV3-1/TRBV3-2	TRBJ1-1	few	CASSQFSLRGTEAFF	TGTGCCAGCAGCCAATTCAGCCTTAGGGGGACTGAAGCTTTCTTT
NA	TRBV29-1	TRBJ1-3	once	CSVEGRFSGNTIYF	TGCAGCGTTGAAGGGAGGTTCTCTGGAAACACCATATATTTT
NA	TRBV7-6	TRBJ1-4	NA	CASSLGTTGYEKLFF	TGTGCCAGCAGCTTAGGAACGACAGGATATGAAAAACTGTTTTTT
TRBD2	TRBV20-1	TRBJ2-1	few	CSASSGASTYEQFF	TGCAGTGCTAGTAGCGGGGCTAGCACCTATGAGCAGTTCTTC
NA	TRBV30	TRBJ2-1	NA	CAWKRAYNEQFF	TGTGCCTGGAAGAGAGCCTACAATGAGCAGTTCTTC
TRBD1	TRBV27	TRBJ2-1	NA	CASSLWPDRAYNEQFF	TGTGCCAGCAGTTTATGGCCGGACAGGGCCTACAATGAGCAGTTCTTC
TRBD2	TRBV5-5	TRBJ2-7	NA	CASSPGLAGYEQYF	TGTGCCAGCAGCCCCGGACTAGCGGGCTACGAGCAGTACTTC
NA	TRBV5-4	TRBJ1-6	NA	CASSFPTGGSPLHF	TGTGCCAGCAGCTTTCCAACGGGGGGATCACCCCTCCACTTT
TRBD1	TRBV18	TRBJ2-7	NA	CASSPLGTGGSYEQYF	TGTGCCAGCTCCCCTCTGGGGACAGGTGGGTCCTACGAGCAGTACTTC
TRBD1	TRBV2	TRBJ1-1	NA	CASSVDRVFMNTEAFF	TGTGCCAGCAGTGTGGACAGGGTGTTTATGAACACTGAAGCTTTCTTT
NA	TRBV15	TRBJ2-1	NA	CATSRVRGGGTDEQFF	TGTGCCACCAGCAGAGTTAGGGGCGGGGGCACCGATGAGCAGTTCTTC
NA	TRBV5-1	TRBJ1-1	NA	CASSLEQNPEAFF	TGCGCCAGCAGCTTGGAACAGAACCCTGAAGCTTTCTTT